A single sample gave rise to the 25 T cell receptor beta chains below, sequenced in a study of Ad26.COV2.S vaccination and SARS-CoV-2 variants. This table comes from immunoSEQ multiplex PCR, and its TCRdb copy is limited to in-frame clones, with some not included. Among some 340,000 clones listed, about 82% were seen once. As for treatment: approximately 18 received Ad26.COV2.S at low or high dose, single or two shots; roughly five received placebo; per-sample allocation not given. Each sample was drawn 63 days after the first injection (of vaccine or placebo). This specimen consisted of peripheral blood, obtained in a trial of Ad26.COV2.S vaccine versus placebo. The receptor set was obtained from a person aged 18-65 years who received the Ad26.COV2.S COVID-19 vaccine or a placebo.

The chain employs TRBV5-1 and TRBJ2-5; 8 bases agree with TRBD2. The CDR3 contains 14 residues. V was clipped by 7 bases and J by 2 bases; unmatched bases: 7. Germline CDR1 and CDR2: SGHRS and YFSETQ. CDR3: CASHGGARQETQYF. In nucleotides, the CDR3 is TGCGCCAGCCACGGGGGGGCAAGGCAAGAGACCCAGTACTTC.

This sequence joins TRBV15 and TRBJ2-7, with D possibly being TRBD1 (5 bases). V was clipped by 1 base and J by 5 bases, with 15 bases between them. CDR3 length: 15 residues. Germline V gives CDR1 LNHNV, CDR2 YYDKDF (reference sequence). The CDR3 protein is CATSRGGRAMDEQYF. CDR3 nucleotides: TGTGCCACCAGCAGAGGAGGCAGGGCTATGGACGAGCAGTACTTC.

The chain combines TRBV10-3 with TRBJ2-2; TRBD1 aligns across 8 bases. The germline CDR1 and CDR2 sequences are ENHRY and SYGVKD. This CDR3 contains 15 residues. The J segment lost 4 bases and the V segment lost 10 bases, leaving 11 bases of the junction unmatched. DNA for the CDR3: TGTGCCAGCGTAGCAGGGGGCCGTGGCACCGGGGAGCTGTTTTTT. It yields the protein CASVAGGRGTGELFF.

In its sample, this clone was seen once. The genes are TRBV5-1 and TRBJ2-1, with D perhaps matching TRBD1 or TRBD2 (6 bases each). Per germline, CDR1 SGHRS and CDR2 YFSETQ. The V and J ends lost 4 bases and 5 bases respectively, with 16 bases between them. The CDR3 is 15 amino acids. CDR3 DNA sequence: TGCGCCAGCAGCCCATTGAGGGGGGCGCACAATGAGCAGTTCTTC. Amino acid sequence: CASSPLRGAHNEQFF.

This clone has only a few counts. This chain uses TRBV5-4 with TRBJ2-7; 9 nucleotides align to TRBD2. Per germline, CDR1 SGHNT and CDR2 YYREEE (reference sequence). The V and J ends lost 0 bases and 3 bases, in that order; junction bases with no gene match: 4. The length of the CDR3 is 15 residues. The DNA for the CDR3 is TGTGCCAGCAGCTTGGGAAGCGGGGGGTACTACGAGCAGTACTTC. Protein sequence: CASSLGSGGYYEQYF.

The chain combines TRBV20-1 with TRBJ2-6; D perhaps matches TRBD1 (6 bases). V lost 7 bases and J lost 9, with 10 bases in between. CDR1 is DFQATT and CDR2 is SNEGSKA in the germline V gene (reference sequence). This CDR3 is built from 11 residues. CDR3 sequence (DNA): TGCAGTGTACAGGGAGTCAACGTCCTGACTTTC. Translation gives CSVQGVNVLTF.

The chain couples TRBV5-5 to TRBJ1-2, with 8 bases that match TRBD1. This CDR3 contains 13 residues. Trimming at V came to 3 bases and at J to 6 bases, leaving 4 bases not matched to a gene. CDR1 and CDR2 (germline): SGHKS, YYEKEE (reference sequence). The CDR3 nucleotides read TGTGCCAGCAGCTGGCCAGGGGGCGATGGCTACACCTTC. Amino acids: CASSWPGGDGYTF.

V usage is TRBV3-1 (or the pseudogene TRBV3-2) and J usage is TRBJ2-2; no firm D call. Trimming took off 1 base at V and 2 bases at J, with 8 bases between the two ends. The V gene's germline CDR1 is LGHDT and CDR2 YNNKEL (reference sequence). This CDR3 has 15 amino acids. The CDR3 loop is CASSQGQLNTGELFF. The CDR3 DNA reads as TGTGCCAGCAGCCAAGGGCAGCTCAACACCGGGGAGCTGTTTTTT.

The rearrangement uses TRBV9 and TRBJ2-7, with D uncertain. The CDR3 covers 14 residues. The germline CDR1 and CDR2 sequences are SGDLS and YYNGEE. V dropped 2 bases and J dropped 0 bases, with 9 bases sitting between them. The CDR3 loop is CASSVVDASYEQYF. CDR3 DNA sequence: TGTGCCAGCAGCGTCGTCGACGCCTCCTACGAGCAGTACTTC.

The chain joins TRBV4-3 to TRBJ2-1, with 9 bases that match TRBD2. The V and J ends lost 0 bases and 2 bases, in that order; junction bases with no gene match: 5. The CDR3 contains 17 residues. Looked up from germline, CDR1 is LGHNA and CDR2 is YSLEER. For the CDR3, the DNA is TGCGCCAGCAGCCAAGATCTTCGCGGGGGGGCCTACAATGAGCAGTTCTTC. Its translation is CASSQDLRGGAYNEQFF.

This clone was seen a few times. The chain is built from TRBV5-1 and TRBJ1-4, with D perhaps TRBD1 (6 bases). Germline lookup yields CDR1 SGHRS and CDR2 YFSETQ. CDR3 length: 15 amino acids. V was pared by 4 bases and J by 3 bases, with 13 bases between. The DNA for the CDR3 is TGCGCCAGCAGCCCCTGGGACACCCCTAATGAAAAACTGTTTTTT. As protein: CASSPWDTPNEKLFF.

This clone appeared a single time. The gene calls are TRBV7-2 and TRBJ2-5; 12 bases line up with TRBD2. The germline gives CDR1 SGHTA, CDR2 FQGNSA. J lost 1 base, V lost 0 bases, and 3 bases had no gene match. The CDR3 runs to 17 residues. Here the CDR3 DNA reads TGTGCCAGCAGCTTAGCTGCTAGCGGGGGGGGCCAAGAGACCCAGTACTTC. Its protein product is CASSLAASGGGQETQYF.

The chain joins TRBV19 to TRBJ1-5, with 9 bases that match TRBD1. The CDR3 is 15 amino acids. Germline assignment: CDR1 LNHDA and CDR2 SQIVND (reference sequence). The trim removed 6 bases at V and 1 base at J, leaving 4 bases unmatched. CDR3 loop: CASRTGGISNQPQHF. In nucleotides, the CDR3 is TGTGCCAGTAGGACAGGGGGGATAAGCAATCAGCCCCAGCATTTT.

This clone was counted between two and nine times. V is TRBV5-6 and J is TRBJ2-3; 10 positions match TRBD2. The CDR3 has 14 residues. The germline V gene encodes CDR1 SGHDT and CDR2 YYEEEE. V lost 4 bases, J lost 4 bases, and 3 bases stayed unmatched. CDR3 coding DNA: TGTGCCAGCAGCCCTAGCGGGGGCGCAGATACGCAGTATTTT. Its translation is CASSPSGGADTQYF.

The V call is TRBV5-4, the J call TRBJ1-4; the match to TRBD1 covers 8 bases. This CDR3 has 14 residues. The V gene's germline CDR1 is SGHNT and CDR2 YYREEE (reference sequence). The trim removed 3 bases at V and 7 bases at J, leaving 5 bases unmatched. Written as DNA, the CDR3 is TGTGCCAGCAGCTCCGCTGACAGGGGTGAAAAACTGTTTTTT. Protein: CASSSADRGEKLFF.

V usage is TRBV19 and J usage is TRBJ1-5; D is unclear. The CDR3 has 16 residues. The ends were cut back, 3 bases at V and 5 bases at J, with 17 bases in the middle. Germline V lookup: CDR1 LNHDA, CDR2 SQIVND (reference sequence). The CDR3 loop reads CASSIYIWAADQPQHF. CDR3 DNA sequence: TGTGCCAGTAGTATTTATATTTGGGCGGCGGATCAGCCCCAGCATTTT.

V usage is TRBV5-1 and J usage is TRBJ2-1; possible D gene TRBD2, 7 bases. The CDR3 is 15 residues long. V shed 2 bases and J shed 7 bases, with 16 bases lying between them. CDR1 SGHRS and CDR2 YFSETQ come from the germline V gene. CDR3 amino acids: CASSFVTGGPNEQFF. The CDR3 bases are TGCGCCAGCAGCTTCGTAACCGGGGGGCCGAATGAGCAGTTCTTC. The whole variable domain, remainder taken from reference TRBV5-1 and TRBJ2-1, is KAGVTQTPRYLIKTRGQQVTLSCSPISGHRSVSWYQQTPGQGLQFLFEYFSETQRNKGNFPGRFSGRQFSNSRSEMNVSTLELGDSALYLCASSFVTGGPNEQFFGPGTRLTVL.

This clone was observed once. V and J are TRBV27 and TRBJ2-1, with D possibly TRBD2 on 5 matching bases. The V and J ends lost 5 bases and 3 bases respectively, with 5 bases between them. The CDR3 has 12 residues. Germline CDR1 and CDR2: MNHEY and SMNVEV (reference sequence). The CDR3 nucleotides read TGTGCCAGCAGTGGACTCTACAATGAGCAGTTCTTC. It codes for CASSGLYNEQFF.

The chain uses TRBV29-1 and TRBJ2-7; possible D gene TRBD1, 5 bases. The germline gives CDR1 SQVTM, CDR2 ANQGSEA. This CDR3 is 11 amino acids long. V was trimmed by 6 bases and J by 1 base, leaving 7 bases between them. The CDR3 DNA sequence: TGCAGCGTCAGGGCATCCTACGAGCAGTACTTC. The encoded protein is CSVRASYEQYF.

This chain joins TRBV7-2 and TRBJ2-2; D not resolved. This CDR3 contains 14 residues. V was trimmed by 0 bases and J by 4 bases, leaving 6 bases between them. From germline, CDR1 is SGHTA and CDR2 FQGNSA. CDR3 sequence (DNA): TGTGCCAGCAGCTTAGCACCGAGCACCGGGGAGCTGTTTTTT. It specifies CASSLAPSTGELFF. The whole variable domain, filled in from reference TRBV7-2 and TRBJ2-2, reads GAGVSQSPSNKVTEKGKDVELRCDPISGHTALYWYRQSLGQGLEFLIYFQGNSAPDKSGLPSDRFSAERTGGSVSTLTIQRTQQEDSAVYLCASSLAPSTGELFFGEGSRLTVL.

This clone was counted between two and nine times. The V call is TRBV19, the J call TRBJ1-5; TRBD1 matches 10 bases. V lost 4 bases and J lost 9; bases outside the gene matches: 3. The CDR3 runs to 13 residues. The germline gives CDR1 LNHDA, CDR2 SQIVND (reference sequence). The CDR3 coding sequence is TGTGCCAGTAGTAGGGGACAGGGGCTGCCCCAGCATTTT. It yields the protein CASSRGQGLPQHF.

V is TRBV19 and J is TRBJ2-1, with D perhaps matching TRBD1 (5 bases). This CDR3 comprises 11 residues. V dropped 5 bases and J dropped 12 bases, with 11 bases sitting between them. Germline assignment: CDR1 LNHDA and CDR2 SQIVND (reference sequence). Written as DNA, the CDR3 is TGTGCCAGTAGTTCGGACAAGAGGCAGTTCTTC. It translates to CASSSDKRQFF.

The gene calls are TRBV6-6 and TRBJ1-1, with D possibly matching TRBD1 (5 bases). V shed 0 bases and J shed 1 base, with 9 bases lying between them. This CDR3 spans 15 amino acids. Germline-derived CDR1 and CDR2 are MNHNY and SVGAGI (reference sequence). CDR3 sequence: CASSYSGQGNTEAFF. In DNA form, the CDR3 reads TGTGCCAGCAGTTACTCTGGGCAGGGGAACACTGAAGCTTTCTTT.

About this clone: Additional DNA sequences in this sample encode the identical CDR3. CDR3 nucleotides: TGTGCCAGCAGTCTACGACGGACTGAAGCTTTCTTT. Its translation is CASSLRRTEAFF. This rearrangement joins TRBV12-3 or TRBV12-4 to TRBJ1-1; D not certain. The CDR3 consists of 12 residues. Trimming stripped 5 bases from V and 5 bases from J, with 9 bases between.

This sequence joins TRBV2 and TRBJ1-5; maybe TRBD1 (6 bases). Germline assignment: CDR1 SNHLY and CDR2 FYNNEI. The CDR3 sequence is 15 residues long. Trimming removed 3 bases at V and 4 bases at J, with 13 bases between. The CDR3 spells CASSDLERGNQPQHF. As DNA, the CDR3 is TGTGCCAGCAGTGACCTCGAGAGGGGGAATCAGCCCCAGCATTTT.